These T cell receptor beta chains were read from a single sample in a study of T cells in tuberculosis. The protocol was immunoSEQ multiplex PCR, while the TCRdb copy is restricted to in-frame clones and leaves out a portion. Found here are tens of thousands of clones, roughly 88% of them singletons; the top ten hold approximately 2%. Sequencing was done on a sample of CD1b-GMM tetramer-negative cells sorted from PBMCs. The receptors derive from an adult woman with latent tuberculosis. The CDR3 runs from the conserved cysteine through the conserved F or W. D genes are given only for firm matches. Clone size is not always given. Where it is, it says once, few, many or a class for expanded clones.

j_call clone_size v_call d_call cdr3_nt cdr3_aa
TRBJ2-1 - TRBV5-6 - TGTGCCAGCAGCCAAATGGGGGGCAATGAGCAGTTCTTC CASSQMGGNEQFF
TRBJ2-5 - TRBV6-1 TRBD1 TGTGCCAGCAGCGTAACAGGGGCCCAAGAGACCCAGTACTTC CASSVTGAQETQYF
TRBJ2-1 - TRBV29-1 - TGCAGCGTTCCACCTATCGGGGAAGCCTCCTACAATGAGCAGTTCTTC CSVPPIGEASYNEQFF
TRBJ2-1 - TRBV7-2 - TGTGCCAGCAGCTTTGGGGGGTACAATGAGCAGTTCTTC CASSFGGYNEQFF
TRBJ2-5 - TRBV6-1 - TGTGCCAGCAGTGGAGGCTTGGTACAAGAGACCCAGTACTTC CASSGGLVQETQYF
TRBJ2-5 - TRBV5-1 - TGCGCCAGCAGCTTGGCTCTGGGGAGAGGCGTGGAGACCCAGTACTTC CASSLALGRGVETQYF
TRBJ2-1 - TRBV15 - TGTGCCACCAGCAGGGGCACCTACAATGAGCAGTTCTTC CATSRGTYNEQFF
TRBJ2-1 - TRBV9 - TGTGCCAGCAGCGTAGGTCGCAGGCTCTCGAGCTCCTACAATGAGCAGTTCTTC CASSVGRRLSSSYNEQFF
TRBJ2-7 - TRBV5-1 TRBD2 TGCGCCAGCAGTTCTCTAGCGGGGGTTACCTACGAGCAGTACTTC CASSSLAGVTYEQYF
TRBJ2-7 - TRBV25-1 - TGTGCCAGCAGTGACTCAGGCTGGCCCTACGAGCAGTACTTC CASSDSGWPYEQYF
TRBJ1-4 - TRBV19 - TGTGCCAGTAGTGCAAACTTAAACGCTAATGAAAAACTGTTTTTT CASSANLNANEKLFF
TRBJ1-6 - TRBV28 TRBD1 TGTGCCAGCCTCGACAGGGGATATTCACCCCTCCACTTT CASLDRGYSPLHF
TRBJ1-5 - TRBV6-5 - TGTGCCAGCAGGATGGGAAGGGGTGGCAATCAGCCCCAGCATTTT CASRMGRGGNQPQHF
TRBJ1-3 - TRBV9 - TGTGCCAGCAGCCGACAGTTACATTTCTCTGGAAACACCATATATTTT CASSRQLHFSGNTIYF
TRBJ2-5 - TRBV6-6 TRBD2 TGTGCCAGCAGCTCTACTAGCGGGGGGGGTAGGGAGACCCAGTACTTC CASSSTSGGGRETQYF
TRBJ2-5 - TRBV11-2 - TGTGCCAGCAGCTTGCAGGGTCGAGAGACCCAGTACTTC CASSLQGRETQYF
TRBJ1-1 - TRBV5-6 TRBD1 TGTGCCAGCAGGCGCGCGGGACAGGGTCCCAACACTGAAGCTTTCTTT CASRRAGQGPNTEAFF
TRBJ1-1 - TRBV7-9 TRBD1 TGTGCCAGCAGCCAACAGGGGGCGGGAGCTTTCTTT CASSQQGAGAFF
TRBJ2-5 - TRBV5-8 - TGTGCCAGCAGCTTGAAGGGGTTAGGAGAGACCCAGTACTTC CASSLKGLGETQYF
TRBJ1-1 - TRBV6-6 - TGTGCCAGCAGCCCTCGGGTGAACACTGAAGCTTTCTTT CASSPRVNTEAFF
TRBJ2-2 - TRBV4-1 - TGCGCCAGCAGCCAAACTAGGGCCGGGGAGCTGTTTTTT CASSQTRAGELFF
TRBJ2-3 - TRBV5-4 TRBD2 TGTGCCAGCAGCTTGGGAAGACTAGCCGGGAGCGCAGATACGCAGTATTTT CASSLGRLAGSADTQYF
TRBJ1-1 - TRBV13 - TGTGCCAGCAGCTTAGGGTTTACAGGATCTACTGAAGCTTTCTTT CASSLGFTGSTEAFF
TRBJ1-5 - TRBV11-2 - TGTGCCAGCAGCTTAGGAGGGAGACAGGTTCAGCCCCAGCATTTT CASSLGGRQVQPQHF
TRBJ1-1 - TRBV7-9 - TGTGCCAGCCGACCCCCCGGGGGAAGGCCCTACACTGAAGCTTTCTTT CASRPPGGRPYTEAFF
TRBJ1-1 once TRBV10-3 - TGTGCCGCATCTGGATTGCAGGGGAACACTGAAGCTTTCTTT CAASGLQGNTEAFF
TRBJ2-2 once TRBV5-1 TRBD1 TGCGCCAGCAGCACAGGGGGAGGAAACACCGGGGAGCTGTTTTTT CASSTGGGNTGELFF